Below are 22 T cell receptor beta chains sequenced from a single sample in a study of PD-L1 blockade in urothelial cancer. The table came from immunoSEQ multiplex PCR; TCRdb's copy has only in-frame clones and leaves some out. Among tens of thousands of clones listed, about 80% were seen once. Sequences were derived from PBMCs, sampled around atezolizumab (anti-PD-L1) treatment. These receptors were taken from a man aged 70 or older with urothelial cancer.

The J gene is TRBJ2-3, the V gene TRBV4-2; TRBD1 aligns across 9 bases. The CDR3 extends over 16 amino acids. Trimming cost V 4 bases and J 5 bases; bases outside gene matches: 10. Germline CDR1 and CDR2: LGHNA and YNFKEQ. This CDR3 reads CASSPRRTGDGDTQYF. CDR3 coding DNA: TGTGCCAGCAGCCCTCGCCGGACAGGGGATGGAGATACGCAGTATTTT.

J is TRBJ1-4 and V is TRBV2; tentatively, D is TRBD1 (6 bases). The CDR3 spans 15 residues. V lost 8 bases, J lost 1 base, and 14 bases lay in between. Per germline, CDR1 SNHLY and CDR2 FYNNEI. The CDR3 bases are TGTGCCAGCGTGGTGTGGGGGCAAACTAATGAAAAACTGTTTTTT. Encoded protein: CASVVWGQTNEKLFF.

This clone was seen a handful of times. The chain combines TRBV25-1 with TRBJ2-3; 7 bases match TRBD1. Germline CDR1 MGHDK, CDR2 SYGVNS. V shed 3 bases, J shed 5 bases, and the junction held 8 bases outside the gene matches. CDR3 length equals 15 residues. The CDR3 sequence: CASSDGQAFGDTQYF. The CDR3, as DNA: TGTGCCAGCAGTGACGGACAGGCCTTCGGAGATACGCAGTATTTT.

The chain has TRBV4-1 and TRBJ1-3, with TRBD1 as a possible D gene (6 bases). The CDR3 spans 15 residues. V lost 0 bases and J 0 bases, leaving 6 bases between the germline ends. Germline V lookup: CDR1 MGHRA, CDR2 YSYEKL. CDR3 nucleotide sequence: TGCGCCAGCAGCCAAGAGGGGGCCTCTGGAAACACCATATATTTT. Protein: CASSQEGASGNTIYF.

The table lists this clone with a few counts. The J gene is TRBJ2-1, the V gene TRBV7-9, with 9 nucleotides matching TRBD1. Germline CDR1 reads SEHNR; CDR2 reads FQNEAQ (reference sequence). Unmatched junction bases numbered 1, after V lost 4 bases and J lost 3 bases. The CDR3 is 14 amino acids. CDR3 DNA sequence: TGTGCCAGCAGCTCGACAGGGGGCTACAATGAGCAGTTCTTC. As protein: CASSSTGGYNEQFF.

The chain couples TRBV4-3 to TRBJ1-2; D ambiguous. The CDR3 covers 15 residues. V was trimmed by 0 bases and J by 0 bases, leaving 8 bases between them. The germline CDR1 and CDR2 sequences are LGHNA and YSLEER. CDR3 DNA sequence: TGCGCCAGCAGCCAAGATTTTTCAGCTAACTATGGCTACACCTTC. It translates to CASSQDFSANYGYTF.

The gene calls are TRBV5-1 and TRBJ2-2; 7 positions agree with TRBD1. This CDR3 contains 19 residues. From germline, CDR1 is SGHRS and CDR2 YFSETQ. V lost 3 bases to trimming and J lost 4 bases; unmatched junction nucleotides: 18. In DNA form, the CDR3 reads TGCGCCAGCAGCTCCTCCGGGACAGCCAATTTAGCCAGCACCGGGGAGCTGTTTTTT. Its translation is CASSSSGTANLASTGELFF.

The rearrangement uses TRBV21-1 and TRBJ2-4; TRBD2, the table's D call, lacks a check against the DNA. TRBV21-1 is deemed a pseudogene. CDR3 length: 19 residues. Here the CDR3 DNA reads TGTGCCAGCACCCAACCGACTAGCGGGAGGACAATAGCCAAAAACATTCAGTACTTC. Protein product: CASTQPTSGRTIAKNIQYF.

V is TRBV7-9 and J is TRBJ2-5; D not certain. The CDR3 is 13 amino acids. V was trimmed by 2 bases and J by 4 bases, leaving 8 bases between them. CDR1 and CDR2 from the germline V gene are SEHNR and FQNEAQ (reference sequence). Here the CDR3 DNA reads TGTGCCAGCAGCTTATCCGCGGCAGAGACCCAGTACTTC. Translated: CASSLSAAETQYF.

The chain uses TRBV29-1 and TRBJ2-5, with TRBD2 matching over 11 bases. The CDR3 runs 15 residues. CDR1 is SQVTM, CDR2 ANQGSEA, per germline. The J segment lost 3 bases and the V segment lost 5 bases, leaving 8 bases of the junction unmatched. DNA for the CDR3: TGCAGCGTTACCGGACTAGCGGGCTACAAAGAGACCCAGTACTTC. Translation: CSVTGLAGYKETQYF.

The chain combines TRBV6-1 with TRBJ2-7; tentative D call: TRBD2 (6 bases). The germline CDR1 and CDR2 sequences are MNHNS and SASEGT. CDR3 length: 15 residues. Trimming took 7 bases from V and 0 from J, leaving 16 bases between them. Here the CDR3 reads CASNDLRGNSYEQYF. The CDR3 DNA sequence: TGTGCCAGCAACGATCTCCGGGGGAACTCCTACGAGCAGTACTTC.

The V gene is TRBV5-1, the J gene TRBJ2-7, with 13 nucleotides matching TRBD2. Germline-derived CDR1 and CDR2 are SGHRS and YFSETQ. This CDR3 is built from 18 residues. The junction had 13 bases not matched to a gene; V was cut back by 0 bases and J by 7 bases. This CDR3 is CASSLGGLAGTAPGEQYF. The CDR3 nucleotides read TGCGCCAGCAGCTTGGGGGGACTAGCGGGGACCGCCCCGGGGGAGCAGTACTTC.

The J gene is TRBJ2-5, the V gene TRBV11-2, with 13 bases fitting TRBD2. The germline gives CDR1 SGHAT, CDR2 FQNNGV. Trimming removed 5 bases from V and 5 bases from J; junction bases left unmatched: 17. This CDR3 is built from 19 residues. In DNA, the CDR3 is TGTGCCAGCAGCCAAAAAATACCGGGACTAGCGGGAACGGGGGAGACCCAGTACTTC. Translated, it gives CASSQKIPGLAGTGETQYF.

The CDR3: CASSLAGTYQPQHF. The DNA of the CDR3 is TGTGCCAGCAGCTTAGCCGGGACATATCAGCCCCAGCATTTT. V is TRBV13 and J is TRBJ1-5; D perhaps matches TRBD1 (6 bases). The CDR3 runs 14 residues. Germline-derived CDR1 and CDR2 are PRHDT and FYEKMQ (reference sequence). Trimming shortened V by 1 base and J by 5 bases, and 9 bases separated the two germline ends.

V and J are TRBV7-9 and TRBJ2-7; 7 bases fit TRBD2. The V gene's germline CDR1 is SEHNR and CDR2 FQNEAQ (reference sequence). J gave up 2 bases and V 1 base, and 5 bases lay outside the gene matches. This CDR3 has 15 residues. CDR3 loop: CASSLELAPTYEQYF. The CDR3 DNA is TGTGCCAGCAGCTTAGAACTAGCGCCCACCTACGAGCAGTACTTC.

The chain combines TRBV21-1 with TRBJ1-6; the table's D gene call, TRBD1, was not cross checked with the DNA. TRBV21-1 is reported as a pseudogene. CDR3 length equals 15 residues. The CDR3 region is CASSKRQGNNSPLHF. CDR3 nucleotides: TGTGCCAGCAGCAAACGACAGGGGAATAATTCACCCCTCCACTTT.

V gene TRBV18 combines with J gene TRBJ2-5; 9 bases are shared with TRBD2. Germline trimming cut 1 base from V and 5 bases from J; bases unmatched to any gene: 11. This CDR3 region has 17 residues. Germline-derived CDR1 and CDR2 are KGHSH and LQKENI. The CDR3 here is CASSPRFAGGFLETQYF. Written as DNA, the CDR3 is TGTGCCAGCTCACCACGTTTTGCGGGAGGGTTCTTGGAGACCCAGTACTTC.

The CDR3 loop reads CASSFDMSNEQFF. The CDR3 region has the DNA TGTGCCAGCAGCTTCGACATGTCCAATGAGCAGTTCTTC. The V and J genes are TRBV11-3 and TRBJ2-1; D remains ambiguous. CDR3 size: 13 residues. The V gene lost 3 bases and the J gene lost 6 bases, with 9 bases spanning the gap. The germline V gene encodes CDR1 SGHNT and CDR2 YENEEA.

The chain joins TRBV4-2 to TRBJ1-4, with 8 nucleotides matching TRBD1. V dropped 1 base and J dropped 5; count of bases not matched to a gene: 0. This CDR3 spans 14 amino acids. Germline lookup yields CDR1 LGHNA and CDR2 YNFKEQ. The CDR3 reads CASSQGTGNEKLFF. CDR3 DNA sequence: TGTGCCAGCAGCCAAGGGACAGGGAATGAAAAACTGTTTTTT.

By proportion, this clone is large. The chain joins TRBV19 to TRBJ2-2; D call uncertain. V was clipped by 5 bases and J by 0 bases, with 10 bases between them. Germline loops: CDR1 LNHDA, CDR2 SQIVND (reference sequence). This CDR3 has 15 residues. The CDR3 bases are TGTGCCAGTAGTCTTACACCAACGAACACCGGGGAGCTGTTTTTT. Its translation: CASSLTPTNTGELFF.

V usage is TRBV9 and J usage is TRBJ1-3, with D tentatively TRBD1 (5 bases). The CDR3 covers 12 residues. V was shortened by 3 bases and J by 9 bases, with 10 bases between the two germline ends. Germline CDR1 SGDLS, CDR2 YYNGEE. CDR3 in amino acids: CASSGGGSTIYF. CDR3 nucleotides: TGTGCCAGCAGCGGGGGGGGGAGCACCATATATTTT.

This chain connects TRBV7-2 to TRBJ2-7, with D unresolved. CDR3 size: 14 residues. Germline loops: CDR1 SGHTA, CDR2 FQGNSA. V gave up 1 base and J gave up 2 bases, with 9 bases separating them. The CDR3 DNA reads TGTGCCAGCAGCTTAGGGCAGCGCACCTACGAGCAGTACTTC. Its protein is CASSLGQRTYEQYF.